The rows below give T cell receptor beta chains drawn from one sample of a study of cytomegalovirus exposure and HLA in healthy donors. Using immunoSEQ multiplex PCR, the repertoire was profiled, and TCRdb retains in-frame clones only, with some absent. The data show 90,000 to 120,000 clones, under 80% seen once. The sample comprised PBMCs. The receptor source for this set is a woman aged 40 to 55 in good health and CMV-seropositive. CDR3s include the opening cysteine and the closing phenylalanine or tryptophan. Fields, in order: J gene, clone size, V gene, CDR3 protein. For some rows the clone size is stated as once, few or many, or as a class when expanded; others skip it.

J gene: TRBJ2-7; clone size: NA; V gene: TRBV2; CDR3 protein: CASSEFVLPGEQYF
J gene: TRBJ1-6; clone size: NA; V gene: TRBV9; CDR3 protein: CASSVRENSPLHF
J gene: TRBJ1-6; clone size: NA; V gene: TRBV9; CDR3 protein: CASSAGTLNSPLHF
J gene: TRBJ2-5; clone size: NA; V gene: TRBV5-1; CDR3 protein: CASSLEGLAETQYF
J gene: TRBJ2-2; clone size: NA; V gene: TRBV7-3; CDR3 protein: CASSSITENTGELFF
J gene: TRBJ2-7; clone size: NA; V gene: TRBV30; CDR3 protein: CAWRIDGTASSYEQYF
J gene: TRBJ1-1; clone size: NA; V gene: TRBV27; CDR3 protein: CASSADSSTEAFF
J gene: TRBJ1-2; clone size: NA; V gene: TRBV5-8; CDR3 protein: CASSLWTAQRYGYTF
J gene: TRBJ2-3; clone size: NA; V gene: TRBV29-1; CDR3 protein: CSVRKRGGVDTQYF
J gene: TRBJ1-1; clone size: few; V gene: TRBV11-3; CDR3 protein: CASSLVVRHCLNTEAFF
J gene: TRBJ2-5; clone size: few; V gene: TRBV11-2; CDR3 protein: CASSTNLRGETQYF
J gene: TRBJ2-3; clone size: NA; V gene: TRBV14; CDR3 protein: CASSQGNTQYF
J gene: TRBJ1-1; clone size: NA; V gene: TRBV25-1; CDR3 protein: CASSGVPGTRNTEAFF
J gene: TRBJ2-3; clone size: NA; V gene: TRBV7-6; CDR3 protein: CASSLAGSEDTQYF
J gene: TRBJ2-7; clone size: NA; V gene: TRBV4-1; CDR3 protein: CASSQQAPGSGSGWEQYF
J gene: TRBJ2-6; clone size: NA; V gene: TRBV4-3; CDR3 protein: CASSQDSSGSGANVLTF
J gene: TRBJ2-5; clone size: NA; V gene: TRBV6-6; CDR3 protein: CASNWGQRIVYF
J gene: TRBJ1-5; clone size: NA; V gene: TRBV19; CDR3 protein: CASSSRSSQPQHF
J gene: TRBJ2-2; clone size: NA; V gene: TRBV19; CDR3 protein: CASSPWRGPGELFF
J gene: TRBJ2-7; clone size: NA; V gene: TRBV5-6; CDR3 protein: CASTRIAGAEQYF
J gene: TRBJ2-7; clone size: NA; V gene: TRBV5-4; CDR3 protein: CASSAESSYEQYF
J gene: TRBJ2-7; clone size: NA; V gene: TRBV18; CDR3 protein: CASSTAGSYEQYF
J gene: TRBJ1-2; clone size: NA; V gene: TRBV2; CDR3 protein: CASLPNRGYGYTF
J gene: TRBJ1-1; clone size: NA; V gene: TRBV15; CDR3 protein: CATSRTRTGIRDTEAFF
J gene: TRBJ2-7; clone size: NA; V gene: TRBV4-3; CDR3 protein: CASSQAPDSYEQYF
J gene: TRBJ2-3; clone size: NA; V gene: TRBV5-1; CDR3 protein: CASSSPRSGTSTDTQYF
J gene: TRBJ1-4; clone size: NA; V gene: TRBV4-2; CDR3 protein: CASSQERAANEKLFF
J gene: TRBJ2-5; clone size: NA; V gene: TRBV30; CDR3 protein: CAWSVAGRWETQYF
J gene: TRBJ1-6; clone size: few; V gene: TRBV30; CDR3 protein: CAWTRMEGAYYNSPLHF
J gene: TRBJ1-1; clone size: NA; V gene: TRBV18; CDR3 protein: CASSPPPGGTEAFF
J gene: TRBJ1-2; clone size: many; V gene: TRBV6-5; CDR3 protein: CASSSHREGGYTF
J gene: TRBJ1-5; clone size: NA; V gene: TRBV10-3; CDR3 protein: CAIRTGENQPQHF
J gene: TRBJ2-1; clone size: NA; V gene: TRBV27; CDR3 protein: CASSLGRGGYNEQFF
J gene: TRBJ2-7; clone size: NA; V gene: TRBV6-5; CDR3 protein: CASSYSTGFYEQYF
J gene: TRBJ1-5; clone size: few; V gene: TRBV4-1; CDR3 protein: CASSRSTGGAGEPQHF
J gene: TRBJ1-1; clone size: NA; V gene: TRBV14; CDR3 protein: CASSPLGSGAPFF
J gene: TRBJ1-1; clone size: NA; V gene: TRBV2; CDR3 protein: CASSEGQGANTEAFF
J gene: TRBJ1-2; clone size: once; V gene: TRBV7-2; CDR3 protein: CASSLDRAGGYTF
J gene: TRBJ2-7; clone size: once; V gene: TRBV30; CDR3 protein: CAWSFTQRARSEQYF
J gene: TRBJ1-5; clone size: once; V gene: TRBV7-3; CDR3 protein: CASSFLVRGQPQHF
J gene: TRBJ1-6; clone size: NA; V gene: TRBV5-1; CDR3 protein: CASSLAGQTHSYNSPLHF
J gene: TRBJ2-2; clone size: NA; V gene: TRBV19; CDR3 protein: CASSQRGTNTGELFF
J gene: TRBJ2-2; clone size: NA; V gene: TRBV6-5; CDR3 protein: CASRGRGTGELFF
J gene: TRBJ2-2; clone size: NA; V gene: TRBV7-2; CDR3 protein: CASSRRDTNTGELFF
J gene: TRBJ2-1; clone size: few; V gene: TRBV18; CDR3 protein: CASSPTGLEFNEQFF
J gene: TRBJ2-5; clone size: NA; V gene: TRBV19; CDR3 protein: CASSPRDKETQYF
J gene: TRBJ2-3; clone size: NA; V gene: TRBV7-2; CDR3 protein: CASSLNKLSTDTQYF
J gene: TRBJ2-7; clone size: once; V gene: TRBV9; CDR3 protein: CASSVDGTVHYEQYF
J gene: TRBJ2-1; clone size: NA; V gene: TRBV27; CDR3 protein: CASLSGTGGHNEQFF
J gene: TRBJ1-2; clone size: NA; V gene: TRBV4-2; CDR3 protein: CASSQEGRYGYTF
J gene: TRBJ1-2; clone size: NA; V gene: TRBV7-6; CDR3 protein: CASSPTLDSTNYGYTF
J gene: TRBJ1-6; clone size: NA; V gene: TRBV2; CDR3 protein: CASSSQGIPSSSYNSPLHF
J gene: TRBJ2-1; clone size: NA; V gene: TRBV6-4; CDR3 protein: CASSDSEGGPRNEQFF
J gene: TRBJ2-5; clone size: few; V gene: TRBV5-4; CDR3 protein: CASSLQGDQETQYF